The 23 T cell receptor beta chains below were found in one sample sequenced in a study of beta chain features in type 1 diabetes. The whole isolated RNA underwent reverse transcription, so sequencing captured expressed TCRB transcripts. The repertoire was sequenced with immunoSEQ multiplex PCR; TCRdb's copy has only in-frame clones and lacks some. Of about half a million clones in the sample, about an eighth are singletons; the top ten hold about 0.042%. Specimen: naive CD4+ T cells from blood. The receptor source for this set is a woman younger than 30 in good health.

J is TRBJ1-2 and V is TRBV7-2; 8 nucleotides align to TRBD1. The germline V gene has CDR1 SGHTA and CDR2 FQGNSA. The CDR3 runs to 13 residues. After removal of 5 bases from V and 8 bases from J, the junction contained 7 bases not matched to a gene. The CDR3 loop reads CASSPQTGEGYTF. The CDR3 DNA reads TGTGCCAGCAGCCCCCAGACAGGGGAGGGCTACACCTTC.

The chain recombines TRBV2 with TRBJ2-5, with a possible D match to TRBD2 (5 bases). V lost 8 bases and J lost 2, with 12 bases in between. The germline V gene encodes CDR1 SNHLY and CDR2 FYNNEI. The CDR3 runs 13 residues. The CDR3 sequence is CASGLNSQETQYF. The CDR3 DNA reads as TGTGCCAGCGGACTTAATTCACAAGAGACCCAGTACTTC.

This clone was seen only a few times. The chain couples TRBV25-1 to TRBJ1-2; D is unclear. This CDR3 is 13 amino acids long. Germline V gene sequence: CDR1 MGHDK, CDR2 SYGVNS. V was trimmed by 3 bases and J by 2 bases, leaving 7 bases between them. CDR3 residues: CASSDGVNYGYTF. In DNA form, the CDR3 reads TGTGCCAGCAGTGATGGAGTCAACTATGGCTACACCTTC.

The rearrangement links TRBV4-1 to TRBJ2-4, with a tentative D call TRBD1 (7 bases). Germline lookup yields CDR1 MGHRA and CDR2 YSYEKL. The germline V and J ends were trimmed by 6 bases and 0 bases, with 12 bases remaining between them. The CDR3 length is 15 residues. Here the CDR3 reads CASSRQGLAKNIQYF. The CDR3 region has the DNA TGCGCCAGCAGTCGACAGGGACTAGCCAAAAACATTCAGTACTTC.

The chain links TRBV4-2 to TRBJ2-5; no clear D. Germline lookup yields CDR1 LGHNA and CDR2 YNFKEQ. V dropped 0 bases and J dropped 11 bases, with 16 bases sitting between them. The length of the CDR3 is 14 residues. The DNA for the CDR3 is TGTGCCAGCAGCCAAGATCGGGCTAGTAGGGTACAGTACTTC. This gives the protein CASSQDRASRVQYF.

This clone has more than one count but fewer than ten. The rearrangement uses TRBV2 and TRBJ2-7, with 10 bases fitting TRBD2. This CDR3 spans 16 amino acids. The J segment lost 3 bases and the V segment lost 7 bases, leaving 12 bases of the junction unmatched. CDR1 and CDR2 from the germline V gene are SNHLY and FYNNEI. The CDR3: CASKASGRSGYYEQYF. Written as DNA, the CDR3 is TGTGCCAGCAAGGCTAGCGGGAGAAGTGGTTACTACGAGCAGTACTTC.

The CDR3 DNA reads TGTGCCAGCAGTCCGGGACAGGGGGCAGTCTACGAAAAACTGTTTTTT. The encoded protein is CASSPGQGAVYEKLFF. This chain joins TRBV4-2 and TRBJ1-4; TRBD1 matches 12 bases. The CDR3 is 16 residues long. With 6 bases clipped from V and 8 bases from J, the junction kept 10 bases outside the gene matches. The V gene's germline CDR1 is LGHNA and CDR2 YNFKEQ.

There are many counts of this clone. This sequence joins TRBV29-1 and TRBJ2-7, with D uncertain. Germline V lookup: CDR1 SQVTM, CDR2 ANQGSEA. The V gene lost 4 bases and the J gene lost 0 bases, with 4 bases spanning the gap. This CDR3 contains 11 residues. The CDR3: CSVGSSYEQYF. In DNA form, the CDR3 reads TGCAGCGTTGGGAGCTCCTACGAGCAGTACTTC.

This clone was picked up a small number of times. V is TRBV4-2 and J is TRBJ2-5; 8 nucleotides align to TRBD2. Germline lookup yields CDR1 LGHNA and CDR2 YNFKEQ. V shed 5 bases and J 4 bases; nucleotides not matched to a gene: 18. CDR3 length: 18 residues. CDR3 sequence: CASSSSAVYGGAGETQYF. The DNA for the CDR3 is TGTGCCAGCAGCAGCTCGGCGGTTTACGGGGGGGCCGGAGAGACCCAGTACTTC.

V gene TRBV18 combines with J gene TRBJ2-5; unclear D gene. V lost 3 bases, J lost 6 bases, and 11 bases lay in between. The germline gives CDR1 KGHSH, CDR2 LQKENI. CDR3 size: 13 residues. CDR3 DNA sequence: TGTGCCAGCTCACCTAACTCAATGAAGACCCAGTACTTC. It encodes CASSPNSMKTQYF. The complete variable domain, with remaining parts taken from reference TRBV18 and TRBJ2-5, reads NAGVMQNPRHLVRRRGQEARLRCSPMKGHSHVYWYRQLPEEGLKFMVYLQKENIIDESGMPKERFSAEFPKEGPSILRIQQVVRGDSAAYFCASSPNSMKTQYFGPGTRLLVL.

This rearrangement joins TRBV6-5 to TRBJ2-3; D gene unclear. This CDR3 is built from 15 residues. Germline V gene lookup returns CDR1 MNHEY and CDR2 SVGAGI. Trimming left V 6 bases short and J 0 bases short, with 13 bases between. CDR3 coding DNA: TGTGCCAGCAGGGATCAGGCAACTAGCACAGATACGCAGTATTTT. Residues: CASRDQATSTDTQYF.

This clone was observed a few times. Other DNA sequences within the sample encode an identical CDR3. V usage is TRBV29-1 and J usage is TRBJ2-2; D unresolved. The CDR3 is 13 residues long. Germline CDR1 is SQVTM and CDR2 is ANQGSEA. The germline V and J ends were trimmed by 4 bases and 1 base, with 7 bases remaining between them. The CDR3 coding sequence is TGCAGCGTTGTGAGGCAGAACACCGGGGAGCTGTTTTTT. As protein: CSVVRQNTGELFF.

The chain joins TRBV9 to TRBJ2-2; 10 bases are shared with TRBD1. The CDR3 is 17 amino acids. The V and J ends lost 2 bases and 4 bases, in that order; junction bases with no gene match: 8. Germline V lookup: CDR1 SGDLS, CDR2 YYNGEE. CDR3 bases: TGTGCCAGCAGCGTCCCCGGACAGGGGGTAGGCACCGGGGAGCTGTTTTTT. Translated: CASSVPGQGVGTGELFF.

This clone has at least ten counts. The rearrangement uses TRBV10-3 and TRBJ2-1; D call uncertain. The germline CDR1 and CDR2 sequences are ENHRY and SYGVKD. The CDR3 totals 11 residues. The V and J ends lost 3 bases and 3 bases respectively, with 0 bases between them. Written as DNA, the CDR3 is TGTGCCATCAGTGACTACAATGAGCAGTTCTTC. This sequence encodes CAISDYNEQFF.

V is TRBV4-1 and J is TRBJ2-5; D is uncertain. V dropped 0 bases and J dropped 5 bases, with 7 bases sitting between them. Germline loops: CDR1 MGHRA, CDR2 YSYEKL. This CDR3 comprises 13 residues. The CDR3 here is CASSQDTGETQYF. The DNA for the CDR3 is TGCGCCAGCAGCCAAGACACGGGTGAGACCCAGTACTTC.

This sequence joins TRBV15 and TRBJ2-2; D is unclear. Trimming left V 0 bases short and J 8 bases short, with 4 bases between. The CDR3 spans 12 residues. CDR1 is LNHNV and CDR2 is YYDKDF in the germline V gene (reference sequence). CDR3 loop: CATSRDLGELFF. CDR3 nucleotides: TGTGCCACCAGCAGAGATCTTGGGGAGCTGTTTTTT.

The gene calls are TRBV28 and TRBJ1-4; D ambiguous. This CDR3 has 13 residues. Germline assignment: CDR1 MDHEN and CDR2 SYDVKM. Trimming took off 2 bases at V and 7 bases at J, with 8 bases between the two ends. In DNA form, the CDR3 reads TGTGCCAGCAGTTTAGGACTCGGTGAAAAACTGTTTTTT. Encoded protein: CASSLGLGEKLFF.

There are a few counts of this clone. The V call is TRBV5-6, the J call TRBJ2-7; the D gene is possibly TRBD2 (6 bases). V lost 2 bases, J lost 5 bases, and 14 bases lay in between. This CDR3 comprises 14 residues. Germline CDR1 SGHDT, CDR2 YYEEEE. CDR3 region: CASSFGGAGDEQYV. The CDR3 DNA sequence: TGTGCCAGCAGCTTCGGGGGAGCTGGGGACGAGCAGTACGTC.

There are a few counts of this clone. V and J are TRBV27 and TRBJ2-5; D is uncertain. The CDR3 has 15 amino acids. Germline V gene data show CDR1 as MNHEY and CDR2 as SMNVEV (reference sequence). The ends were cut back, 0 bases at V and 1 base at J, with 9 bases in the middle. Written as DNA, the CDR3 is TGTGCCAGCAGTTTATCGTGGGCAGGCCAAGAGACCCAGTACTTC. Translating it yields CASSLSWAGQETQYF.

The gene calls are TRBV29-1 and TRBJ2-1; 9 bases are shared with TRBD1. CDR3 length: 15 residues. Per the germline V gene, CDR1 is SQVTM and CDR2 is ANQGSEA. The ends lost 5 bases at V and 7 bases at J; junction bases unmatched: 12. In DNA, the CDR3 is TGCAGCGTTCCGCAAACGACAGGGGGGGAAAATGAGCAGTTCTTC. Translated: CSVPQTTGGENEQFF.

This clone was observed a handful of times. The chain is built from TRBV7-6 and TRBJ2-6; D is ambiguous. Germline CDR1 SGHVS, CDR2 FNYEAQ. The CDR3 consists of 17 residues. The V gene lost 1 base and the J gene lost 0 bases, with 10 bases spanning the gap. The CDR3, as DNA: TGTGCCAGCAGCTTAGGAGCAGGCCACTCTGGGGCCAACGTCCTGACTTTC. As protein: CASSLGAGHSGANVLTF.

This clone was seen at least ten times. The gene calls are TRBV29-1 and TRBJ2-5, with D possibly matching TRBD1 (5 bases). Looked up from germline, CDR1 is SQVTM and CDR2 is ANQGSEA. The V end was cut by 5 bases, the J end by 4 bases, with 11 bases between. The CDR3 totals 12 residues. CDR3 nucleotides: TGCAGCGTTTACCAGGGAAGAGAGACCCAGTACTTC. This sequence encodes CSVYQGRETQYF.

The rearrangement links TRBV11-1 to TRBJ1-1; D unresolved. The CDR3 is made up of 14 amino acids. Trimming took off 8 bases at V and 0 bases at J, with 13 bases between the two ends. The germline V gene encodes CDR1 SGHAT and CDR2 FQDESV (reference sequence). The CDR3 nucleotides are TGTGCCAGCGCACTAGGATTAATGAACACTGAAGCTTTCTTT. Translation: CASALGLMNTEAFF.